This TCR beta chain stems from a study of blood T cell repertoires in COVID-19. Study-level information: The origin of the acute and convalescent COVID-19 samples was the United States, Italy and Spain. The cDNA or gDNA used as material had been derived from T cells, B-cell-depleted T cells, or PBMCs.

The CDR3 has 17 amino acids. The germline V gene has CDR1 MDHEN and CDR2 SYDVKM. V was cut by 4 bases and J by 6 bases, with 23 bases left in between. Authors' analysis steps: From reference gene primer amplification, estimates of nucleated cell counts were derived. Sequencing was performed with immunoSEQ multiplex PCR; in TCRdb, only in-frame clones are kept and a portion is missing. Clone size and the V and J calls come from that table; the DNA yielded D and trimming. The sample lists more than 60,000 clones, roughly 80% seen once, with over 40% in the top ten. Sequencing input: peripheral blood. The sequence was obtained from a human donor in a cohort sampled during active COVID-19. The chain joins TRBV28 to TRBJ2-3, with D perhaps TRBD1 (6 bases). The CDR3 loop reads CASSSYPGTPGGDTQYF. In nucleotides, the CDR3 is TGTGCCAGCAGTTCCTATCCCGGGACACCCGGTGGGGATACGCAGTATTTT. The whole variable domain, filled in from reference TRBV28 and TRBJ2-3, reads DVKVTQSSRYLVKRTGEKVFLECVQDMDHENMFWYRQDPGLGLRLIYFSYDVKMKEKGDIPEGYSVSREKKERFSLILESASTNQTSMYLCASSSYPGTPGGDTQYFGPGTRLTVL.